This TCR beta chain was profiled in a study of molecular identifiers for immune sequencing clone quantification. Germline loops: CDR1 SGHDT, CDR2 YYEEEE. V lost 7 bases and J lost 0, with 8 bases in between. The length of the CDR3 is 12 residues. Study observations and caveats: With a barcode shared among identical TCR molecules, highly expanded clone sizes could be underestimated. Spiked TCR RNA from one Jurkat cell reportedly showed up when mixed among 800,000 to 1,000,000 naive cells.

TCRdb redid the calling of the PCR reads with MiXCR, one entry per CDR3 protein. The data contain tens of thousands of distinct CDR3 sequences, 18% of them singletons. This clonotype was seen many times. As yet, its antigen is unknown. Naive CD8 T cells were sorted as CD8+CD4-CCR7+CD45RA+. Sequencing used naive CD8+ T cells from blood, with Jurkat cell RNA spiked in. The subset denotes: FACS-sorted CD8+CD4-CCR7+CD45RA+ naive T cells. This chain joins TRBV5-6 and TRBJ2-7; D may be TRBD1 (5 bases). The sequence came from a human donor in good health. Some libraries in this study had Jurkat cell RNA spiked in. Here the CDR3 reads CASSTGSYEQYF. The CDR3 nucleotides read TGTGCCAGCTCCACAGGCTCCTACGAGCAGTACTTC.